The 14 T cell receptor beta chains below come from one sample, sequenced in a study of blood T cell repertoires in COVID-19. Libraries were prepared by immunoSEQ multiplex PCR; TCRdb keeps only in-frame clonotypes and omits some of them. Of 150,000 to 200,000 clones detected, about 83% appear once; the ten largest clones hold about 5%. Sequencing input: peripheral blood. These TCRs come from a human donor in a cohort sampled during active COVID-19.

The V call is TRBV9, the J call TRBJ1-2; no firm D call. The CDR3 extends over 11 amino acids. The V end lost 7 bases, the J end lost 8 bases, and 12 bases lay between the germline ends. Germline-derived CDR1 and CDR2 are SGDLS and YYNGEE. The CDR3 sequence: CASQNSRGYTF. In DNA, the CDR3 is TGTGCCAGCCAAAATTCGCGCGGCTACACCTTC.

This clone has only a few counts. The genes are TRBV3-1 (or the pseudogene TRBV3-2) and TRBJ2-1, with D perhaps matching TRBD1 (5 bases). CDR3 length: 13 amino acids. From germline, CDR1 is LGHDT and CDR2 YNNKEL (reference sequence). V lost 4 bases and J lost 9, with 13 bases in between. CDR3 region: CASSLRAPSEQFF. The CDR3 DNA sequence: TGTGCCAGCAGCCTCAGGGCCCCCAGTGAGCAGTTCTTC.

The J gene is TRBJ1-2, the V gene TRBV5-4; no reliable D call. The CDR3 consists of 14 residues. The germline V and J ends were trimmed by 4 bases and 3 bases, with 13 bases remaining between them. The germline V gene encodes CDR1 SGHNT and CDR2 YYREEE (reference sequence). CDR3 loop: CASSDPRGDYGYTF. The DNA for the CDR3 is TGTGCCAGCAGCGACCCCCGGGGAGACTATGGCTACACCTTC. Filled out from reference TRBV5-4 and TRBJ1-2, the complete variable domain reads ETGVTQSPTHLIKTRGQQVTLRCSSQSGHNTVSWYQQALGQGPQFIFQYYREEENGRGNFPPRFSGLQFPNYSSELNVNALELDDSALYLCASSDPRGDYGYTFGSGTRLTVV.

The J gene is TRBJ2-7, the V gene TRBV7-9; 8 positions agree with TRBD1. The CDR3 sequence is 17 residues long. Germline CDR1 SEHNR, CDR2 FQNEAQ (reference sequence). Trimming removed 1 base from V and 5 bases from J; junction bases left unmatched: 13. This CDR3 reads CASSLGGNVDRAHEQYF. CDR3 DNA sequence: TGTGCCAGCAGCTTAGGAGGAAACGTGGACAGGGCCCACGAGCAGTACTTC.

The CDR3 sequence: CASSYSGLWDTQYF. The CDR3 coding sequence is TGTGCCAGCAGTTACTCGGGACTATGGGATACGCAGTATTTT. The rearrangement uses TRBV6-2 or TRBV6-3 and TRBJ2-3; 7 bases line up with TRBD2. V gave up 0 bases and J gave up 6 bases; unmatched junction bases: 3. The germline CDR1 and CDR2 sequences are MNHEY and SVGEGT. CDR3 length: 14 amino acids.

The chain links TRBV27 to TRBJ2-7; D is perhaps TRBD1 (5 bases). Germline V gene sequence: CDR1 MNHEY, CDR2 SMNVEV (reference sequence). This CDR3 region has 16 residues. V was shortened by 2 bases and J by 2 bases, with 16 bases between the two germline ends. The CDR3 sequence: CASSLIGRTDTYEQYF. The CDR3 bases are TGTGCCAGCAGTTTAATCGGCCGGACGGACACCTACGAGCAGTACTTC.

V and J are TRBV2 and TRBJ2-7; 7 bases fit TRBD2. With 6 bases clipped from V and 3 bases from J, the junction kept 17 bases outside the gene matches. The CDR3 length is 17 residues. Germline assignment: CDR1 SNHLY and CDR2 FYNNEI. CDR3 DNA sequence: TGTGCCAGCAGGACGGTTGGAGGACTAGGCCCCCTCTACGAGCAGTACTTC. Amino acid sequence: CASRTVGGLGPLYEQYF.

This clone showed up just once. V usage is TRBV19 and J usage is TRBJ1-1; no clear D. Germline V gives CDR1 LNHDA, CDR2 SQIVND (reference sequence). The CDR3 is 14 amino acids. Trimming left V 6 bases short and J 8 bases short, with 19 bases between. CDR3 in amino acids: CASSPIAGDKEAFF. CDR3 sequence (DNA): TGTGCCAGTAGCCCCATAGCGGGTGACAAGGAAGCTTTCTTT.

This chain joins TRBV27 and TRBJ1-2; TRBD1 agrees at 7 bases. Looked up from germline, CDR1 is MNHEY and CDR2 is SMNVEV (reference sequence). The CDR3 loop spans 14 amino acids. V trimming: 3 bases; J trimming: 5 bases; junction bases outside the gene matches: 6. The DNA of the CDR3 is TGTGCCAGCAGTTTGCGGACAGGAGAGTATGGCTACACCTTC. This translates into CASSLRTGEYGYTF.

The chain is built from TRBV27 and TRBJ2-7, with 8 bases fitting TRBD1. Germline V gene lookup returns CDR1 MNHEY and CDR2 SMNVEV (reference sequence). The CDR3 length is 15 residues. J lost 2 bases, V lost 5 bases, and 8 bases had no gene match. CDR3 residues: CASSRSGQATYEQYF. CDR3 DNA: TGTGCCAGCAGTCGTTCGGGACAGGCCACCTACGAGCAGTACTTC.

By sample fraction, this clone is medium-sized (0.01 to 0.1%). The V call is TRBV28, the J call TRBJ2-5; 13 bases map to TRBD2. V lost 6 bases and J lost 1; bases outside the gene matches: 11. Germline CDR1 and CDR2: MDHEN and SYDVKM. This CDR3 region has 18 residues. This CDR3 reads CASSPIIGTSGVQETQYF. The CDR3 DNA is TGTGCCAGCAGCCCAATCATTGGGACTAGCGGGGTCCAAGAGACCCAGTACTTC.

About this clone: Different DNA sequences within this sample yield the same CDR3. The chain uses TRBV19 and TRBJ1-1; D uncertain. The CDR3 totals 12 residues. Trimming shortened V by 3 bases and J by 4 bases, and 6 bases separated the two germline ends. Germline CDR1 is LNHDA and CDR2 is SQIVND (reference sequence). CDR3 in amino acids: CASSMRGTEAFF. CDR3 in DNA: TGTGCCAGTAGTATGAGAGGCACTGAAGCTTTCTTT.

The V and J genes are TRBV19 and TRBJ2-1; 11 bases map to TRBD1. Germline V gene sequence: CDR1 LNHDA, CDR2 SQIVND (reference sequence). This CDR3 spans 14 amino acids. J lost 7 bases, V lost 11 bases, and 10 bases had no gene match. CDR3 protein: CAVEGQGVGNEQFF. In DNA form, the CDR3 reads TGTGCCGTCGAGGGACAGGGGGTAGGGAATGAGCAGTTCTTC.

V is TRBV28 and J is TRBJ1-2; 8 nucleotides align to TRBD1. This CDR3 spans 15 amino acids. Germline V CDR1 and CDR2: MDHEN, SYDVKM. Unmatched junction bases numbered 6, after V lost 1 base and J lost 5 bases. The CDR3, as DNA: TGTGCCAGCAGTTTATCGGGACAGGAAAGATATGGCTACACCTTC. This encodes CASSLSGQERYGYTF.